This T cell receptor (beta chain) was identified in a study of OX40 agonist ivuxolimab in advanced cancers. Method: immunoSEQ multiplex PCR; TCRdb's copy keeps in-frame clones and lacks some. The repertoire holds approximately 66,000 clones, with 70% to 90% as singletons. The V gene lost 6 bases and the J gene lost 3 bases, with 14 bases spanning the gap. Per the germline V gene, CDR1 is MGHDK and CDR2 is SYGVNS. The CDR3 sequence is 14 residues long. This chain connects TRBV25-1 to TRBJ1-2; D unresolved. The sample consisted of CD4+ or CD8+ T cells sorted from blood, taken in a trial of the OX40 agonist ivuxolimab. This sequence was found in an adult with an advanced solid tumor such as melanoma, head and neck, liver or kidney cancer. The CDR3 DNA follows: TGTGCCAGCAGCCCCCTCGGGGTTCACTATGGCTACACCTTC. It translates to CASSPLGVHYGYTF.